The source of this T cell receptor (beta chain) is a study of prognosis after radiotherapy for stage I lung cancer. About the research overall: Among over 5 patients the tumors were squamous cell carcinoma, and among 11 to 12 they were adenocarcinoma. Nobody among the patients got concurrent therapy with stereotactic body radiotherapy. Study-wide points: Following stereotactic body radiation therapy, patients who went on to develop distant metastases had lower Shannon entropy.

This clonotype has ten or more counts. Antigen specificity is unknown. The study amplified the TCR beta CDR3 region from genomic DNA. This amplification was carried out by two rounds of multiplex PCR. For every TRBV and TRBJ gene, a specific primer was used in first-round PCR. One entry per CDR3 protein results from TCRdb running MiXCR on the multiplex PCR reads. The repertoire holds tens of thousands of distinct CDR3 sequences, about a third seen once, with over 10% in the top ten. J was trimmed by 2 bases and V by 0 bases; bases with no gene match: 6. The CDR3 runs to 17 residues. Germline V gene lookup returns CDR1 MNHNS and CDR2 SASEGT.

This sequence originates from a donor over 45 with non-small cell lung cancer. The V gene is TRBV6-1, the J gene TRBJ2-5; 10 bases fit TRBD2. The input for sequencing was PBMCs, taken before or after stereotactic body radiation therapy (not recorded which). The CDR3 DNA reads as TGTGCCAGCAGTGAAGCACCTAGGACTAGCGGACAAGAGACCCAGTACTTC. This gives the protein CASSEAPRTSGQETQYF.